This T cell receptor beta chain is drawn from a study of shared T cell receptors in the human thymus. The germline V gene has CDR1 MNHEY and CDR2 SVGAGI. CDR3 length equals 14 residues. Trimming removed 4 bases from V and 5 bases from J; junction bases left unmatched: 3. Generated by immunoSEQ multiplex PCR, the TCRdb table keeps only in-frame clones and is missing some. The data contain more than 300,000 clones, just under 95% of them singletons. The sample was thymocytes. This clonotype originated in a human donor. The chain has TRBV6-5 and TRBJ2-7, with 12 bases identical to TRBD2. CDR3 nucleotides: TGTGCCAGCAGTTGCCCTAGCGGGAGGGACGAGCAGTACTTC. It yields the protein CASSCPSGRDEQYF.